Below, 16 T cell receptor beta chains from the same sample are listed, as sequenced in a study of T cell responses to AZD1222 COVID-19 vaccine. Clones were sequenced by immunoSEQ multiplex PCR, and TCRdb holds only the in-frame ones, with some missing. Of tens of thousands of clones listed, 83% are singletons. The sequences come from peripheral blood, collected 28 days after the second AZD1222 dose. Receptor source: an adult who received the AZD1222 COVID-19 vaccine.

The chain links TRBV24-1 to TRBJ2-5; the D gene is possibly TRBD2 (5 bases). Trimming removed 5 bases from V and 2 bases from J, with 8 bases in between. Germline lookup yields CDR1 KGHDR and CDR2 SFDVKD. There are 13 residues in the CDR3. CDR3 DNA sequence: TGTGCCACCAGTGGAACGGGACAAGAGACCCAGTACTTC. Amino acid sequence: CATSGTGQETQYF.

V gene TRBV12-2 combines with J gene TRBJ2-3. TRBV12-2 is a listed pseudogene. This CDR3 is 19 amino acids long. CDR3 residues: CASRSTPGTGIWGTDTQYF. The CDR3 coding sequence is TGTGCAAGTCGCTCAACACCGGGGACGGGGATTTGGGGCACAGATACGCAGTATTTT.

The chain recombines TRBV5-6 with TRBJ1-4, with D hard to call. The CDR3 covers 14 residues. Looked up from germline, CDR1 is SGHDT and CDR2 is YYEEEE. The V and J ends lost 3 bases and 2 bases respectively, with 8 bases between them. The CDR3 is CASSSRETNEKLFF. As DNA, the CDR3 is TGTGCCAGCAGCTCGAGGGAGACTAATGAAAAACTGTTTTTT.

The V gene is TRBV19, the J gene TRBJ1-2, with D possibly being TRBD1 (5 bases). The CDR3 extends over 13 amino acids. CDR1 LNHDA and CDR2 SQIVND come from the germline V gene (reference sequence). Trimming pared 6 bases from V and 2 bases from J, leaving 10 bases between. Here the CDR3 reads CASRSGTNYGYTF. In DNA, the CDR3 is TGTGCCAGTAGGTCCGGGACCAACTATGGCTACACCTTC.

V is TRBV19 and J is TRBJ2-1; 7 nucleotides agree with TRBD2. CDR1 LNHDA and CDR2 SQIVND come from the germline V gene (reference sequence). The CDR3 runs to 15 residues. J was trimmed by 3 bases and V by 3 bases; bases with no gene match: 5. The CDR3 DNA is TGTGCCAGTAGTATGTGGACTAGGGTCTACAATGAGCAGTTCTTC. Its protein is CASSMWTRVYNEQFF.

The chain is built from TRBV11-2 and TRBJ1-6, with TRBD1 as a possible D gene (5 bases). Trimming removed 1 base from V and 0 bases from J, with 13 bases in between. The CDR3 has 18 residues. CDR1 SGHAT and CDR2 FQNNGV come from the germline V gene. CDR3 bases: TGTGCCAGCAGCTTAGCCAGGGACGCTTTCTCCTATAATTCACCCCTCCACTTT. This sequence encodes CASSLARDAFSYNSPLHF.

The rearrangement joins TRBV27 to TRBJ2-7; no reliable D call. Trimming pared 4 bases from V and 2 bases from J, leaving 9 bases between. This CDR3 has 13 residues. Germline CDR1 reads MNHEY; CDR2 reads SMNVEV (reference sequence). The CDR3 reads CASSSLWPYEQYF. Written as DNA, the CDR3 is TGTGCCAGCAGTTCCCTGTGGCCCTACGAGCAGTACTTC.

The rearrangement links TRBV24-1 to TRBJ2-3; 11 bases map to TRBD2. This CDR3 is 16 amino acids long. The trim removed 3 bases at V and 2 bases at J, leaving 3 bases unmatched. Germline CDR1 is KGHDR and CDR2 is SFDVKD. The CDR3 coding sequence is TGTGCCACCAGTGATCCGGGACTAGCGGCCACAGATACGCAGTATTTT. It translates to CATSDPGLAATDTQYF.

The chain links TRBV7-2 to TRBJ2-7; D is unresolved. Trimming stripped 2 bases from V and 0 bases from J, with 8 bases between. There are 14 residues in the CDR3. Germline-derived CDR1 and CDR2 are SGHTA and FQGNSA. The CDR3 region has the DNA TGTGCCAGCAGCTTACAACCCGACTCCTACGAGCAGTACTTC. This gives the protein CASSLQPDSYEQYF.

V and J are TRBV20-1 and TRBJ2-5; no clear D. This CDR3 comprises 13 residues. Germline V gene sequence: CDR1 DFQATT, CDR2 SNEGSKA (reference sequence). V shed 3 bases and J shed 3 bases, with 11 bases lying between them. The CDR3 loop is CSASLSQKETQYF. Here the CDR3 DNA reads TGCAGTGCTAGTCTATCTCAGAAAGAGACCCAGTACTTC.

This clone was detected only once. This chain uses TRBV27 with TRBJ2-1; tentatively, D is TRBD1 or TRBD2 (5 bases each). The CDR3 has 13 residues. Germline CDR1 and CDR2: MNHEY and SMNVEV (reference sequence). V dropped 5 bases and J dropped 6 bases, with 11 bases sitting between them. In DNA, the CDR3 is TGTGCCAGCAGTCCGGGACCAACCAATGAGCAGTTCTTC. Protein product: CASSPGPTNEQFF.

The chain is built from TRBV6-2 or TRBV6-3 and TRBJ1-3; D remains unclear. Trimming stripped 0 bases from V and 1 base from J, with 7 bases between. Germline-derived CDR1 and CDR2 are MNHEY and SVGEGT. This CDR3 has 15 residues. In DNA form, the CDR3 reads TGTGCCAGCAGTTACTCGAGGGTATCTGGAAACACCATATATTTT. Amino acids: CASSYSRVSGNTIYF.

The chain is built from TRBV7-2 and TRBJ2-7, with TRBD1 identical over 10 bases. The germline CDR1 and CDR2 sequences are SGHTA and FQGNSA. J was trimmed by 3 bases and V by 5 bases; bases with no gene match: 4. The CDR3 has 14 residues. DNA for the CDR3: TGTGCCAGCAGCCCCGGACAGGGGGGCTACGAGCAGTACTTC. It encodes CASSPGQGGYEQYF.

V is TRBV7-2 and J is TRBJ2-6, with a weak D call TRBD1 (6 bases). V lost 3 bases, J lost 2 bases, and 8 bases lay in between. The germline gives CDR1 SGHTA, CDR2 FQGNSA. CDR3 length: 15 amino acids. In DNA, the CDR3 is TGTGCCAGCAGCTTTACAGGGACTGGGGCCAACGTCCTGACTTTC. It yields the protein CASSFTGTGANVLTF.

The chain has TRBV30 and TRBJ1-1, with D perhaps matching TRBD1 (5 bases). Trimming removed 3 bases at V and 11 bases at J, with 13 bases between. This CDR3 comprises 11 residues. Germline CDR1 and CDR2: GTSNPN and SVGIG (reference sequence). CDR3 protein: CAWRGGGTAFF. As DNA, the CDR3 is TGTGCCTGGAGGGGTGGGGGTACCGCTTTCTTT.

The chain has TRBV5-1 and TRBJ2-2, with 7 bases lining up with TRBD2. Germline trimming cut 0 bases from V and 6 bases from J; bases unmatched to any gene: 2. The germline V gene encodes CDR1 SGHRS and CDR2 YFSETQ. The CDR3 is made up of 14 amino acids. The DNA for the CDR3 is TGCGCCAGCAGCTTGGGAACTAGCGCCGGGGAGCTGTTTTTT. Its translation is CASSLGTSAGELFF.